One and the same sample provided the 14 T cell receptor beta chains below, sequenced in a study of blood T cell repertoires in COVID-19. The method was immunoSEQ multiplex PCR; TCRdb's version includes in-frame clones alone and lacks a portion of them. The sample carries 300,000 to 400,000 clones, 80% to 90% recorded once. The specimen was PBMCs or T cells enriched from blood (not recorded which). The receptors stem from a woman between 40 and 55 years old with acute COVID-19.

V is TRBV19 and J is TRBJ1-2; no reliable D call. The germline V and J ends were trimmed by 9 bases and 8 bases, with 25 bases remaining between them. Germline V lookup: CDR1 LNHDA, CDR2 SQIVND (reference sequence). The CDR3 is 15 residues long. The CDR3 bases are TGTGCCAGACCTTGGGTAGGAGGAGCGGCGCACGGCTACACCTTC. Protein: CARPWVGGAAHGYTF.

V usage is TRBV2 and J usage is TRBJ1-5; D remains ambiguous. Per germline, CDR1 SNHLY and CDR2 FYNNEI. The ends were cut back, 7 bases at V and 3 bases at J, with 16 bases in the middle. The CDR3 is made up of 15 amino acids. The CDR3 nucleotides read TGTGCCAGCAACGGGGTAGGAGGGTTCAATCAGCCCCAGCATTTT. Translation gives CASNGVGGFNQPQHF. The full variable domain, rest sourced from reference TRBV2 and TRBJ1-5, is EPEVTQTPSHQVTQMGQEVILRCVPISNHLYFYWYRQILGQKVEFLVSFYNNEISEKSEIFDDQFSVERPDGSNFTLKIRSTKLEDSAMYFCASNGVGGFNQPQHFGDGTRLSIL.

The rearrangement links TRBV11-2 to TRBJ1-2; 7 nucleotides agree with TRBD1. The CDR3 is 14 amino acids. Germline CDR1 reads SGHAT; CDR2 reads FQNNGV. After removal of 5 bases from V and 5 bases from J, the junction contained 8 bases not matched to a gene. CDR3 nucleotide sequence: TGTGCCAGCAGCACAAAGACAGGGACTTATGGCTACACCTTC. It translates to CASSTKTGTYGYTF.

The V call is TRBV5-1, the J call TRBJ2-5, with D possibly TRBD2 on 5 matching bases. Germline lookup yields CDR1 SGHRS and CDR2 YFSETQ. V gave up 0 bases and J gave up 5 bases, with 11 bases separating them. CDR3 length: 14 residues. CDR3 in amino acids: CASSLGTPRETQYF. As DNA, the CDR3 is TGCGCCAGCAGCTTGGGGACTCCCCGGGAGACCCAGTACTTC.

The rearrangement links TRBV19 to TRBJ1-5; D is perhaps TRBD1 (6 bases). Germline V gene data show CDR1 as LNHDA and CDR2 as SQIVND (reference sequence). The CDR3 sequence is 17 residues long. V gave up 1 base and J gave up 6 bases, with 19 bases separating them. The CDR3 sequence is CASSIVEAGAVGQPQHF. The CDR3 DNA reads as TGTGCCAGTAGTATAGTAGAGGCAGGGGCCGTAGGTCAGCCCCAGCATTTT.

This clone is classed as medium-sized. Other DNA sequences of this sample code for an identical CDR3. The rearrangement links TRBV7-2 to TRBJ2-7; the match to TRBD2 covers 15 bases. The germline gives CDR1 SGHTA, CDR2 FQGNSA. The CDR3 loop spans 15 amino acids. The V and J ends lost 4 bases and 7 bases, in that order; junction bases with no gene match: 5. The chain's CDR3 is CASSWTSGRVSEQYF. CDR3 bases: TGTGCCAGCAGCTGGACTAGCGGGAGGGTGAGTGAGCAGTACTTC.

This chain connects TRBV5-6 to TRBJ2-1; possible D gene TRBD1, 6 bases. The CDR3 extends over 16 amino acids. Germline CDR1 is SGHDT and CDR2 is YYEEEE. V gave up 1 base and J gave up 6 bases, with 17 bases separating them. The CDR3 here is CASSLRTGTKFNEQFF. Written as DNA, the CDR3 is TGTGCCAGCAGCTTGCGTACAGGGACGAAATTCAATGAGCAGTTCTTC.

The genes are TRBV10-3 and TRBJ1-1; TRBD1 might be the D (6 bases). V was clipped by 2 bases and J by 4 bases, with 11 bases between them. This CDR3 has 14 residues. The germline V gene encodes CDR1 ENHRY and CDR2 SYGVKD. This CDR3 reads CAISETSGATEAFF. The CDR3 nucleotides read TGTGCCATCAGTGAGACGTCAGGGGCCACTGAAGCTTTCTTT.

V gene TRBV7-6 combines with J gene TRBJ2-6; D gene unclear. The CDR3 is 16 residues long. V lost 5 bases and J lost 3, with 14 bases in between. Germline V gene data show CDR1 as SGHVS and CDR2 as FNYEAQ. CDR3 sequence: CASSRSSVDGANVLTF. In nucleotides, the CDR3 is TGTGCCAGCAGCCGTTCCTCGGTTGATGGGGCCAACGTCCTGACTTTC.

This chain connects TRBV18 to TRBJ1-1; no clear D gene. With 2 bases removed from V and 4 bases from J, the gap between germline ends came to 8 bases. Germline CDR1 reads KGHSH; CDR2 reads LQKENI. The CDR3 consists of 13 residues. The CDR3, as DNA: TGTGCCAGCTCACCAGAGCTTCGCACTGAAGCTTTCTTT. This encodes CASSPELRTEAFF.

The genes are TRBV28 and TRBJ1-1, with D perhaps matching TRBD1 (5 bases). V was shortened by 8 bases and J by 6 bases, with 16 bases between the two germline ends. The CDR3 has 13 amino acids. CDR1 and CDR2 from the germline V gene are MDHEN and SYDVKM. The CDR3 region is CASGEGLYAEAFF. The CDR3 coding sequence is TGTGCCAGCGGGGAGGGACTATACGCTGAAGCTTTCTTT.

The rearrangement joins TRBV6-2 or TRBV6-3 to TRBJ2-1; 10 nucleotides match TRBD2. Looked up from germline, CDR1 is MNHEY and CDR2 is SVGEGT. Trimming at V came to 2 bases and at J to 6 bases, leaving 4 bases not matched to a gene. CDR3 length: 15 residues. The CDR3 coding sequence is TGTGCCAGCAGTTACCCCCGGACTAGCGGCAATGAGCAGTTCTTC. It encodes CASSYPRTSGNEQFF.

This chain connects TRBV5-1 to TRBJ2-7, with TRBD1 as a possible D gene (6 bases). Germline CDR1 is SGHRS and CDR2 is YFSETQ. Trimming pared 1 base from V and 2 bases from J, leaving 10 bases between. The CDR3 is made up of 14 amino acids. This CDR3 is CASSLLQGAYEQYF. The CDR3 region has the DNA TGCGCCAGCAGCTTGTTACAGGGTGCCTACGAGCAGTACTTC.

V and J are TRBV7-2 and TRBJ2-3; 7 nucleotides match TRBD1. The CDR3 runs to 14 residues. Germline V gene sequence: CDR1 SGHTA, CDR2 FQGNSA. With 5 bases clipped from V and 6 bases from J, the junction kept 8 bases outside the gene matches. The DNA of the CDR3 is TGTGCCAGCAGCCCAGGACAGGTCCCGGATACGCAGTATTTT. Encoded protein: CASSPGQVPDTQYF.